This T cell receptor beta chain was identified in a study of radiotherapy plus CTLA-4 blockade in lung cancer. Whole-study context: Objective response was observed in around a sixth of patients, and disease control in about 30%. Study-wide results and limits: The best prediction of response reportedly came from early blood T cell clone dynamics, with interferon-beta.

A remark on this clone: The target antigen is unknown.

There are 17 residues in the CDR3. Germline assignment: CDR1 SGHRS and CDR2 YFSETQ. V was clipped by 4 bases and J by 1 base, with 18 bases between them. The table came from immunoSEQ multiplex PCR; TCRdb's copy has only in-frame clones and leaves some out. The sample gives roughly 62,000 clones, approximately 76% of which show up once; roughly 3.1% is in the top ten. V is TRBV5-1 and J is TRBJ2-4; D remains unclear. The receptor was derived from a human donor with non-small cell lung cancer who had a complete response to radiotherapy plus ipilimumab. The material was peripheral blood, obtained from a patient treated with radiotherapy plus ipilimumab. CDR3: CASSLTTLSTAKNIQYF. Written as DNA, the CDR3 is TGCGCCAGCAGCCTGACGACTTTAAGTACTGCCAAAAACATTCAGTACTTC.